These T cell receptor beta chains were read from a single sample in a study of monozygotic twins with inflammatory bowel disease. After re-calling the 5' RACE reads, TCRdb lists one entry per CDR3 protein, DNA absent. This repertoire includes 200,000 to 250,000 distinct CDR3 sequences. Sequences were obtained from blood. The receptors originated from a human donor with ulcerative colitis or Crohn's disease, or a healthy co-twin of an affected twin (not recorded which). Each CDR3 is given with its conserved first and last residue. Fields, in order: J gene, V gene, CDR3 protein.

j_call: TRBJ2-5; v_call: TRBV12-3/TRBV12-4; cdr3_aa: CASTLDTETQYF
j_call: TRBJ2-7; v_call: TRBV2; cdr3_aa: CASRTSYEQYF
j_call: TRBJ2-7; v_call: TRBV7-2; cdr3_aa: CASTTRWQAPRGVKQYF
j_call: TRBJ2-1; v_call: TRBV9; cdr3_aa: CASSVDRGGYNEQFF
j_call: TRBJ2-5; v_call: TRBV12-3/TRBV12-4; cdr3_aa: CASSSQVETQYF
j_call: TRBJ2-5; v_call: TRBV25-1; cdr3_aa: CASRTSGGGETQYF
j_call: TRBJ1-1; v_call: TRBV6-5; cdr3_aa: CATSSNTEAFF
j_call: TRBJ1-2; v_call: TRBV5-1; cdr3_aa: CASSLEGIANYGYTF
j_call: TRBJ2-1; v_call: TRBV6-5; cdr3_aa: CASSLEGETEFF
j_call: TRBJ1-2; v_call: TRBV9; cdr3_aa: CASSADRNYGYTF
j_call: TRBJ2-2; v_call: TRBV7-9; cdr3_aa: CASSPAGTGELFF
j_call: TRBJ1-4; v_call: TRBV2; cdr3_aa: CASRQGIIEKLFF
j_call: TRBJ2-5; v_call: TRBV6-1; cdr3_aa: CATYPASERREVETQYF
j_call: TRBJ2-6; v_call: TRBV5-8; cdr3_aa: CASSFRGSGANVLTF
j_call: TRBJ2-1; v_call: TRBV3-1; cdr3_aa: CASSRRLAGANNEQFF
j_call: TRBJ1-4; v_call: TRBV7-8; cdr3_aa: CASSLGGPDSGEKLFF
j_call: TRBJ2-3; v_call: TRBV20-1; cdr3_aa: CSALGAAGTDTQYF
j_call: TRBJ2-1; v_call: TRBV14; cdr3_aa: CASSQLPGLGSHEQFF
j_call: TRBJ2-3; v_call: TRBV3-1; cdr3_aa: CASSQEAGKTDTQYF
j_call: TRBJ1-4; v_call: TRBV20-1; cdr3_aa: CRTGPSGGELFF
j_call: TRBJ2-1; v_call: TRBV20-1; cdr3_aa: CSAISGVSRNEQFF
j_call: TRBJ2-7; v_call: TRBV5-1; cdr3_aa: CASSQGQGEIYEQYF
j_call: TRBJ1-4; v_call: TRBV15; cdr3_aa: CATSRDLDRRMSEKLFF
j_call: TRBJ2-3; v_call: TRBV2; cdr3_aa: CASSERQYTDTQYF
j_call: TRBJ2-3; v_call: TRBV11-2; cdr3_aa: CASSFWAGAFDTQYF
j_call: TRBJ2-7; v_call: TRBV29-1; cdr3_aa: CSVWDGSYEQYF
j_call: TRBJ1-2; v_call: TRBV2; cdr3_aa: CASSLVSKGANYGYTF
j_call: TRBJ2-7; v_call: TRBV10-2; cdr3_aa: CASSFGLAGGLTYEQYF
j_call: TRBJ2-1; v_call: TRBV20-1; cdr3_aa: CSASTYREQFF
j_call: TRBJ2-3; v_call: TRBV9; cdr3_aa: CASSHQQDTQYF
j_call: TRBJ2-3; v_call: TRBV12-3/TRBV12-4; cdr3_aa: CASSLGQPDTDTQYF
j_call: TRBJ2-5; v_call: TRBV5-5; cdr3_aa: CASSFRSSGGRETQYF
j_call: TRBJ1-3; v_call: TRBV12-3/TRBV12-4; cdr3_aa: CASSYTGSGNTIYF
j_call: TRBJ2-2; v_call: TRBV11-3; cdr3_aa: CASSLGNVGGQAGELFF
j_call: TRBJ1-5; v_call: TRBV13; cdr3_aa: CASSFSGNSNQPQHF
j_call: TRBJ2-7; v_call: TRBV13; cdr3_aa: CASSFYGYEQYF
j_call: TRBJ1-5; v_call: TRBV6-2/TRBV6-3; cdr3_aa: CASSPRGVYQPQHF
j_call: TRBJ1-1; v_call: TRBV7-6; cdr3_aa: CASTRLNTEAFF
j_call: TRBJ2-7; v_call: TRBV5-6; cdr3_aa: CASSLKGQSYEQYF
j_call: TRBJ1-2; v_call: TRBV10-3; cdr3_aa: CAISRLDRNDYGYTF
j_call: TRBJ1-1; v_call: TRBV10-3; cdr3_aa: CAISRGGQNTEAFF
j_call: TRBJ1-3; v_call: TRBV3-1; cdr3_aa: CASSQPELGNTIYF
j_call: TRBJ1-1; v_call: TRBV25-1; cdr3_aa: CASSELQYGGTEAFF
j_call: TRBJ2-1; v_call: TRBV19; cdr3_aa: CASMGDFYNEQFF
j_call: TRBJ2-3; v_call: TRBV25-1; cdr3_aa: CASSGSSTQYF
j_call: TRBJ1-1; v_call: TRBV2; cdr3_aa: CASSSLGQQNTEAFF
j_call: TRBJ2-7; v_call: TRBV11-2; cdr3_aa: CASSLDSVYEQYF
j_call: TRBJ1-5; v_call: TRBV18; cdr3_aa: CASSPRGHQPQHF
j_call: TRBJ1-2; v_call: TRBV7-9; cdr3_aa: CASSPQGHYGYTF
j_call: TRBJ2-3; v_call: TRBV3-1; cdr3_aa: CASSHLLRGPYTDTQYF
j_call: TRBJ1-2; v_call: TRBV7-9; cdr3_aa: CASSDRTLPNNGYTF
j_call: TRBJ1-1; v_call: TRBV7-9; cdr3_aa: CASSWTEALNTEAFF
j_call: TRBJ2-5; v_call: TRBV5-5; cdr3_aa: CASSLYPAGGIETQYF
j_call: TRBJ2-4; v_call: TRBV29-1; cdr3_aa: CSVGHSHDKNIQYF
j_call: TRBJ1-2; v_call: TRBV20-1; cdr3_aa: CSARTGGYYGYTF
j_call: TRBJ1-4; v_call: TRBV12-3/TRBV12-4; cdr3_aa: CASSFFATNEKLFF
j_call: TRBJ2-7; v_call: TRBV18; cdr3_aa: CASSLGTGDAYEQYF
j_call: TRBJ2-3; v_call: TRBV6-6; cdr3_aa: CASILAGTDTQYF
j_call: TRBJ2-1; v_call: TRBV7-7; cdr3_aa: CASSPQASNEQFF
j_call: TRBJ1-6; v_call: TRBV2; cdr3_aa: CASSVGSSNSPLHF